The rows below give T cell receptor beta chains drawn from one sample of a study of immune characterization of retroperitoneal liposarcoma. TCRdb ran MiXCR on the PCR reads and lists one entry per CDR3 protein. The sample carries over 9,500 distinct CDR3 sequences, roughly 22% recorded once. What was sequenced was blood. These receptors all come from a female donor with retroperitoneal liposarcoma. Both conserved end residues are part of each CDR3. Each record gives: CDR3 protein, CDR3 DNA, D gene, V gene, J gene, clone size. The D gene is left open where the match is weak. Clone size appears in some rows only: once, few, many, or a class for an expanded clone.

cdr3_aa: CASSFPPGLGLYEQFF
cdr3_nt: TGTGCCAGCAGCTTCCCCCCGGGCCTAGGACTCTATGAGCAGTTCTTC
d_call: .
v_call: TRBV11-3
j_call: TRBJ2-1
clone_size: many

cdr3_aa: CASSELPQPQHF
cdr3_nt: TGTGCCAGCAGTGAACTCCCTCAGCCCCAGCATTTT
d_call: .
v_call: TRBV6-1
j_call: TRBJ1-5
clone_size: .

cdr3_aa: CASSLSSSTDTQYF
cdr3_nt: TGTGCCAGCAGTTTATCCTCTAGCACAGATACGCAGTATTTT
d_call: .
v_call: TRBV27
j_call: TRBJ2-3
clone_size: .

cdr3_aa: CASSELASEQYF
cdr3_nt: TGCGCCAGCAGTGAACTAGCAAGCGAGCAGTACTTC
d_call: .
v_call: TRBV10-2
j_call: TRBJ2-7
clone_size: .

cdr3_aa: CASSQGQGDTQYF
cdr3_nt: TGCGCCAGCAGTCAAGGCCAGGGGGATACGCAGTATTTT
d_call: .
v_call: TRBV23-1
j_call: TRBJ2-3
clone_size: many

cdr3_aa: CASSNNTRVQYF
cdr3_nt: TGTGCCAGCTCTAATAATACTAGGGTTCAGTACTTC
d_call: .
v_call: TRBV7-3
j_call: TRBJ2-4
clone_size: .

cdr3_aa: CASSFPSGSSYNEQFF
cdr3_nt: TGTGCCAGCAGCTTTCCTAGCGGGAGCTCCTACAATGAGCAGTTCTTC
d_call: TRBD2
v_call: TRBV7-2
j_call: TRBJ2-1
clone_size: few

cdr3_aa: CASDEGAGLEADTQYF
cdr3_nt: TGTGCCAGCGACGAGGGGGCGGGACTAGAGGCGGATACGCAGTATTTT
d_call: .
v_call: TRBV11-3
j_call: TRBJ2-3
clone_size: medium-sized

cdr3_aa: CASSEEYLAGFNNEQFF
cdr3_nt: TGTGCCAGCAGTGAAGAGTACCTAGCGGGATTTAACAATGAGCAGTTCTTC
d_call: TRBD2
v_call: TRBV6-1
j_call: TRBJ2-1
clone_size: many

cdr3_aa: CASSPLGLDGTGELFF
cdr3_nt: TGTGCCAGCAGCCCCCTCGGGCTAGATGGAACCGGGGAGCTGTTTTTT
d_call: .
v_call: TRBV5-6
j_call: TRBJ2-2
clone_size: once

cdr3_aa: CASSLQGAEKTQYF
cdr3_nt: TGCGCCAGCAGCCTACAGGGGGCGGAAAAGACCCAGTACTTC
d_call: TRBD1
v_call: TRBV5-1
j_call: TRBJ2-5
clone_size: .

cdr3_aa: CASSHRQGYTEAFF
cdr3_nt: TGCGCCAGCAGCCACCGACAGGGGTACACTGAAGCTTTCTTT
d_call: TRBD1
v_call: TRBV4-1
j_call: TRBJ1-1
clone_size: .

cdr3_aa: CASSYNPRGQYF
cdr3_nt: TGTGCCAGCAGTTACAACCCGCGAGGCCAGTACTTC
d_call: .
v_call: TRBV6-6
j_call: TRBJ2-5
clone_size: many

cdr3_aa: CASSFGGTEAFF
cdr3_nt: TGTGCCAGCAGTTTTGGGGGAACTGAAGCTTTCTTT
d_call: .
v_call: TRBV12-3/TRBV12-4
j_call: TRBJ1-1
clone_size: once

cdr3_aa: CAWSVFSAGSTDTQYF
cdr3_nt: TGTGCCTGGAGTGTATTCTCGGCGGGGAGCACAGATACGCAGTATTTT
d_call: .
v_call: TRBV30
j_call: TRBJ2-3
clone_size: .

cdr3_aa: CASSFETLNEKLFF
cdr3_nt: TGTGCCAGCAGTTTCGAGACTCTTAATGAAAAACTGTTTTTT
d_call: .
v_call: TRBV27
j_call: TRBJ1-4
clone_size: many

cdr3_aa: CASSVPLSGSAYNEQFF
cdr3_nt: TGCGCCAGCAGTGTACCACTTAGCGGGAGTGCCTACAATGAGCAGTTCTTC
d_call: TRBD2
v_call: TRBV10-2
j_call: TRBJ2-1
clone_size: few

cdr3_aa: CATSREGPSDSYEQFF
cdr3_nt: TGTGCCACCAGCAGAGAGGGTCCTAGCGACTCCTACGAGCAGTTCTTC
d_call: .
v_call: TRBV15
j_call: TRBJ2-1
clone_size: .

cdr3_aa: CASDTTGTSGRVIEQYF
cdr3_nt: TGCGCCAGCGATACAACCGGGACTAGCGGGAGAGTCATTGAGCAGTACTTC
d_call: TRBD2
v_call: TRBV10-1
j_call: TRBJ2-7
clone_size: .

cdr3_aa: CASRRIAGQAPDTQYF
cdr3_nt: TGTGCCAGCAGAAGGATAGCGGGCCAAGCCCCAGATACGCAGTATTTT
d_call: TRBD2
v_call: TRBV6-1
j_call: TRBJ2-3
clone_size: medium-sized

cdr3_aa: CASSYSHRGTPYEQYF
cdr3_nt: TGTGCCAGCAGTTACTCTCACAGGGGAACCCCCTACGAGCAGTACTTC
d_call: TRBD1
v_call: TRBV6-5
j_call: TRBJ2-7
clone_size: few

cdr3_aa: CASSTPGANTQYF
cdr3_nt: TGTGCCAGCAGCACCCCAGGCGCTAATACGCAGTATTTT
d_call: .
v_call: TRBV25-1
j_call: TRBJ2-3
clone_size: medium-sized

cdr3_aa: CASSLLQNTQYF
cdr3_nt: TGTGCCAGCAGTTTATTGCAAAATACGCAGTATTTT
d_call: .
v_call: TRBV12-3/TRBV12-4
j_call: TRBJ2-3
clone_size: .

cdr3_aa: CASSLGTGREKLFF
cdr3_nt: TGTGCCAGCAGCCTAGGGACAGGGCGAGAAAAACTGTTTTTT
d_call: TRBD1
v_call: TRBV5-4
j_call: TRBJ1-4
clone_size: few

cdr3_aa: CASSPGGISTDTQYF
cdr3_nt: TGTGCCAGCAGCCCAGGCGGGATTAGCACAGATACGCAGTATTTT
d_call: .
v_call: TRBV11-3
j_call: TRBJ2-3
clone_size: few

cdr3_aa: CASIGYRGDEQYF
cdr3_nt: TGCGCCAGCATCGGGTACAGGGGGGACGAGCAGTACTTC
d_call: TRBD1
v_call: TRBV10-2
j_call: TRBJ2-7
clone_size: medium-sized

cdr3_aa: CASSGTNPTDTQYF
cdr3_nt: TGTGCCAGCAGCGGGACTAATCCCACAGATACGCAGTATTTT
d_call: TRBD2
v_call: TRBV12-3/TRBV12-4
j_call: TRBJ2-3
clone_size: .

cdr3_aa: CASRGTDNYEQYF
cdr3_nt: TGTGCCAGCAGGGGGACAGATAACTACGAGCAGTACTTC
d_call: TRBD1
v_call: TRBV27
j_call: TRBJ2-7
clone_size: few

cdr3_aa: CASSVLQGTNEKLFF
cdr3_nt: TGTGCCAGCAGTGTCCTACAGGGGACTAATGAAAAACTGTTTTTT
d_call: TRBD1
v_call: TRBV6-1
j_call: TRBJ1-4
clone_size: many

cdr3_aa: CASVPTSYYNEQFF
cdr3_nt: TGTGCCAGCGTCCCTACTAGCTACTACAATGAGCAGTTCTTC
d_call: .
v_call: TRBV11-2
j_call: TRBJ2-1
clone_size: many

cdr3_aa: CASSATGPQETQYF
cdr3_nt: TGTGCCAGCAGTGCGACAGGTCCCCAAGAGACCCAGTACTTC
d_call: .
v_call: TRBV6-1
j_call: TRBJ2-5
clone_size: medium-sized

cdr3_aa: CARSLVRIQETQYF
cdr3_nt: TGTGCCAGAAGCTTGGTTCGAATTCAAGAGACCCAGTACTTC
d_call: .
v_call: TRBV5-3
j_call: TRBJ2-5
clone_size: few

cdr3_aa: CASSLTRIGNEQFF
cdr3_nt: TGTGCCAGCAGTTTAACTCGAATTGGCAATGAGCAGTTCTTC
d_call: .
v_call: TRBV12-3/TRBV12-4
j_call: TRBJ2-1
clone_size: few

cdr3_aa: CASSNPGGAETQYF
cdr3_nt: TGTGCCAGCAGTAACCCAGGGGGCGCCGAGACCCAGTACTTC
d_call: TRBD1
v_call: TRBV12-3/TRBV12-4
j_call: TRBJ2-5
clone_size: many

cdr3_aa: CASRPEDGNPSYEQYF
cdr3_nt: TGCGCCAGCAGGCCCGAGGACGGGAACCCCTCCTACGAGCAGTACTTC
d_call: .
v_call: TRBV10-1
j_call: TRBJ2-7
clone_size: many

cdr3_aa: CASRHRGEETQYF
cdr3_nt: TGTGCCAGCAGACACAGGGGGGAGGAGACCCAGTACTTC
d_call: TRBD1
v_call: TRBV14
j_call: TRBJ2-5
clone_size: few